Listed below are T cell receptor beta chains from one sample, sequenced in a study of T-cell memory formation after mild COVID-19. TCRdb reprocessed the 5' RACE reads via MiXCR and lists one record per CDR3 protein. The sample contains some 250,000 distinct CDR3 sequences, approximately 19% of which appear only once. Sample: PBMCs or a T cell subset sorted from them (not recorded which). Receptors were obtained from a man in his late teens or twenties who had mild COVID-19 (a few samples of this study predate the infection). Cell type and time point are not known. Each CDR3 is given with its conserved first and last residue. The order of the fields is V gene, D gene, clone size, J gene, CDR3 protein, CDR3 DNA. A D gene is named only where the DNA matches it firmly. Where a row states a size, it is once, few, many or the class of an expanded clone; other rows omit it.

TRBV20-1	NA	NA	TRBJ1-2	CSASQGHANYGYTF	TGCAGTGCCTCCCAAGGACACGCTAACTATGGCTACACCTTC
TRBV4-1	NA	few	TRBJ2-5	CASSQGEVQETQYF	TGCGCCAGCAGCCAAGGGGAAGTACAAGAGACCCAGTACTTC
TRBV3-1	NA	many	TRBJ2-1	CASSFINEQFF	TGTGCCAGCAGCTTCATAAATGAGCAGTTCTTC
TRBV6-1	NA	NA	TRBJ1-4	CASRLRGDGREKLFF	TGTGCCAGCAGACTACGGGGGGACGGAAGAGAAAAACTGTTTTTT
TRBV25-1	NA	NA	TRBJ1-1	CASSLYGVNTEAFF	TGTGCCAGCAGTCTATACGGGGTAAACACTGAAGCTTTCTTT
TRBV4-3	TRBD1	NA	TRBJ1-1	CASSLPGQGITEAFF	TGCGCCAGCAGCCTCCCAGGACAGGGGATCACTGAAGCTTTCTTT
TRBV6-2/TRBV6-3	NA	NA	TRBJ2-5	CASSYIRGVETQYF	TGTGCCAGCAGTTACATTCGGGGCGTCGAGACCCAGTACTTC
TRBV7-9	TRBD1	many	TRBJ1-5	CASSLARQGANQPQHF	TGTGCCAGCAGCTTAGCCAGACAGGGGGCCAATCAGCCCCAGCATTTT
TRBV5-6	NA	NA	TRBJ2-2	CASRRENTGELFF	TGTGCCAGCAGAAGAGAGAACACCGGGGAGCTGTTTTTT
TRBV2	NA	NA	TRBJ1-1	CASTQGGHIAEAFF	TGTGCCAGCACCCAGGGCGGACATATAGCTGAAGCTTTCTTT
TRBV4-1	NA	few	TRBJ1-1	CASSPRVERGTEAFF	TGCGCCAGCAGCCCCCGGGTGGAGCGGGGCACTGAAGCTTTCTTT
TRBV5-8	TRBD1	NA	TRBJ2-2	CASSWGQSSEGELFF	TGTGCCAGCAGCTGGGGACAGTCTTCAGAGGGGGAGCTGTTTTTT
TRBV10-2	TRBD1	few	TRBJ2-7	CATVDRGDEQYF	TGCGCCACCGTGGACAGGGGAGACGAGCAGTACTTC
TRBV5-4	TRBD2	few	TRBJ2-1	CASSWVAGNNEQFF	TGTGCCAGCAGCTGGGTAGCGGGGAACAATGAGCAGTTCTTC
TRBV12-3/TRBV12-4	NA	NA	TRBJ2-3	CASSTSTEDTQYF	TGTGCCAGCAGTACCTCAACGGAAGATACGCAGTATTTT
TRBV12-3/TRBV12-4	TRBD2	NA	TRBJ2-6	CASRVAGGSSGANVLTF	TGTGCCAGCAGGGTAGCGGGGGGGAGCTCTGGGGCCAACGTCCTGACTTTC
TRBV14	TRBD2	few	TRBJ2-1	CASSDYPGTKYNEQFF	TGTGCCAGCAGCGACTACCCCGGGACTAAATACAATGAGCAGTTCTTC
TRBV7-2	TRBD1	few	TRBJ2-7	CASSAGQGRYEQYF	TGTGCCAGCAGCGCGGGACAGGGGCGTTACGAGCAGTACTTC
TRBV7-9	TRBD1	few	TRBJ1-1	CASSSGTGVSTEAFF	TGTGCCAGCAGCTCAGGGACAGGGGTCTCCACTGAAGCTTTCTTT
TRBV5-1	TRBD2	many	TRBJ2-1	CASSLIGAGGHNEQFF	TGCGCCAGCAGCTTGATTGGAGCGGGGGGACACAATGAGCAGTTCTTC
TRBV20-1	NA	NA	TRBJ2-5	CSARSETQYF	TGCAGTGCTAGGAGCGAGACCCAGTACTTC
TRBV20-1	TRBD1	NA	TRBJ1-2	CSAPLRTGHGYTF	TGCAGTGCTCCCTTGCGGACAGGGCATGGCTACACCTTC
TRBV20-1	NA	few	TRBJ2-2	CSASRRAVVGELFF	TGCAGTGCTTCACGCAGGGCGGTTGTCGGGGAGCTGTTTTTT
TRBV7-2	NA	many	TRBJ2-3	CASSLEWHGRDTQYF	TGTGCCAGCAGCTTAGAGTGGCACGGGCGAGATACGCAGTATTTT
TRBV4-1	TRBD1	few	TRBJ2-5	CASSQDGGDRGQSAQYF	TGCGCCAGCAGCCAAGATGGGGGGGACAGGGGGCAATCGGCCCAGTACTTC
TRBV5-1	TRBD1	NA	TRBJ1-6	CASGEQGDSPLHF	TGCGCCAGCGGAGAACAGGGGGATTCACCCCTCCACTTT
TRBV5-1	TRBD1	few	TRBJ2-2	CASSNPETGSNYGELFF	TGCGCCAGCAGCAATCCCGAGACAGGGTCGAATTACGGGGAGCTGTTTTTT